This T cell receptor (beta chain) was sequenced for a study of blood T cell repertoires in COVID-19. Study-wide background: Both acute and convalescent COVID-19 samples were obtained from the United States, Italy and Spain. PBMCs, B-cell-depleted T cells, or T cells provided the cDNA or gDNA that made up the material.

Only in-frame clones appear in the TCRdb table, and some are missing; sequencing was by immunoSEQ multiplex PCR. The sample carries under 250,000 clones, around 88% recorded once. The CDR3 has 16 amino acids. Per the germline V gene, CDR1 is SGHVS and CDR2 is FQNEAQ. Trimming took 4 bases from V and 6 from J; bases not matched to a gene: 9. The chain recombines TRBV7-8 with TRBJ1-6; 7 bases match TRBD1. Sequences were obtained from peripheral blood. This receptor was taken from a man aged 50 to 60 with active or convalescent COVID-19. CDR3 sequence: CASSSLEGAGNSPLHF. Written as DNA, the CDR3 is TGTGCCAGCAGCTCCCTCGAGGGGGCTGGTAATTCACCCCTCCACTTT.